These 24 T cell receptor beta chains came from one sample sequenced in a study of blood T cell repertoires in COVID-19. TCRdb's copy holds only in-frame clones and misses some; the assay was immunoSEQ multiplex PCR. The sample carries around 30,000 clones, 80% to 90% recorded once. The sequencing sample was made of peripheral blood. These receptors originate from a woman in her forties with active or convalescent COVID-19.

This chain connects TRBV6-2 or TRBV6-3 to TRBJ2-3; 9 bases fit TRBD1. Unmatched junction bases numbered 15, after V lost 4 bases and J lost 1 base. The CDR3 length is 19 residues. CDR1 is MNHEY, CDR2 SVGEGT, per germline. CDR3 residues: CASSFELVSGTGRTDTQYF. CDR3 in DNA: TGTGCCAGCAGTTTCGAACTCGTCTCCGGGACAGGGCGCACAGATACGCAGTATTTT.

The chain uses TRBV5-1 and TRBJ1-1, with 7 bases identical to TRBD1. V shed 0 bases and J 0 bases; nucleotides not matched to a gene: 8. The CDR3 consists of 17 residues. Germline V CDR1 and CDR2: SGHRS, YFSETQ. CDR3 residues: CASSLVGLGQLNTEAFF. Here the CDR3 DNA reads TGCGCCAGCAGCTTGGTCGGACTGGGACAGCTGAACACTGAAGCTTTCTTT.

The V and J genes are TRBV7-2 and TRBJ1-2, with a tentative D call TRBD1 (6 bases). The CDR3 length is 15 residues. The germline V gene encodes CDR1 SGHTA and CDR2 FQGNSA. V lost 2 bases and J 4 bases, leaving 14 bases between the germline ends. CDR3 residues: CASSLRAGGAYGYTF. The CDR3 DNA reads TGTGCCAGCAGCTTACGCGCGGGGGGGGCCTATGGCTACACCTTC.

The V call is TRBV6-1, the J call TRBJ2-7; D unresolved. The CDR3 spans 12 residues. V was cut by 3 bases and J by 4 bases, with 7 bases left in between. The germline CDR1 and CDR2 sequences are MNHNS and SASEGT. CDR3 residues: CASSETGYEQYF. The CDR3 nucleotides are TGTGCCAGCAGTGAGACCGGGTACGAGCAGTACTTC.

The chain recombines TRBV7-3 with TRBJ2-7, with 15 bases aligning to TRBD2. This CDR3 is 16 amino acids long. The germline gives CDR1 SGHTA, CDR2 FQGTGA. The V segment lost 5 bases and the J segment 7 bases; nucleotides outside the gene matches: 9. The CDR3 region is CASSAPGLAGGKEQYF. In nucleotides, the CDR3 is TGTGCCAGCAGCGCCCCGGGACTAGCGGGAGGTAAAGAGCAGTACTTC. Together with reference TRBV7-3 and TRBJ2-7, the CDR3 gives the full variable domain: GAGVSQTPSNKVTEKGKYVELRCDPISGHTALYWYRQSLGQGPEFLIYFQGTGAADDSGLPNDRFFAVRPEGSVSTLKIQRTERGDSAVYLCASSAPGLAGGKEQYFGPGTRLTVT.

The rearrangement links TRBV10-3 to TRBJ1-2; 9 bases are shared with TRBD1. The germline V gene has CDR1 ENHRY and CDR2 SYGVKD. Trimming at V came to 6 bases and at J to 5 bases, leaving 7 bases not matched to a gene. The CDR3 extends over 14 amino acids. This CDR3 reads CAIRGTGLSYGYTF. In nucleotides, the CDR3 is TGTGCCATCAGGGGGACAGGGTTATCGTATGGCTACACCTTC.

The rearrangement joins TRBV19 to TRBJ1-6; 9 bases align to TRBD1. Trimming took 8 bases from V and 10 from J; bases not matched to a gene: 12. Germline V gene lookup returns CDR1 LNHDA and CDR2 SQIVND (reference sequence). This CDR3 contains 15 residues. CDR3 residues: CASRYSGQGASPLHF. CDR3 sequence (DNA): TGTGCCAGTCGTTATTCGGGACAGGGAGCCTCACCCCTCCACTTT.

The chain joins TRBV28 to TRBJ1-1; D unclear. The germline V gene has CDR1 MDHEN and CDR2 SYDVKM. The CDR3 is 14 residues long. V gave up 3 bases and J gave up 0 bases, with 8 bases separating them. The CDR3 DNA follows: TGTGCCAGCAGTTTCTGGCATTTGAACACTGAAGCTTTCTTT. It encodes CASSFWHLNTEAFF. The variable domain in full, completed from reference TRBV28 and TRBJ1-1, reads DVKVTQSSRYLVKRTGEKVFLECVQDMDHENMFWYRQDPGLGLRLIYFSYDVKMKEKGDIPEGYSVSREKKERFSLILESASTNQTSMYLCASSFWHLNTEAFFGQGTRLTVV.

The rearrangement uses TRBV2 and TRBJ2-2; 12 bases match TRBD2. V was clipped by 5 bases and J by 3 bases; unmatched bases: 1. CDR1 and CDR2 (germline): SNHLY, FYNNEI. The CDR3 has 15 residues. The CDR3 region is CASSRLAGDTGELFF. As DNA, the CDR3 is TGTGCCAGCAGTCGACTAGCGGGAGACACCGGGGAGCTGTTTTTT.

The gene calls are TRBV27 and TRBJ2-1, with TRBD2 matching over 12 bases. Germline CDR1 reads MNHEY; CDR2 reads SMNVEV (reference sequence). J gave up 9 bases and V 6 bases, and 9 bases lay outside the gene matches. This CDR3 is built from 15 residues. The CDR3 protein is CASSPPSGRAFEQFF. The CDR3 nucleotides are TGTGCCAGCAGCCCCCCTAGCGGGAGGGCCTTTGAGCAGTTCTTC.

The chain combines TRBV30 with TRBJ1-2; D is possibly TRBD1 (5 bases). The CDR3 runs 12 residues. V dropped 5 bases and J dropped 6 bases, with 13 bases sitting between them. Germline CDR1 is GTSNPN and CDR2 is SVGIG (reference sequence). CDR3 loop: CAWFYTGDGYTF. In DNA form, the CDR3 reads TGTGCCTGGTTCTATACAGGTGATGGCTACACCTTC.

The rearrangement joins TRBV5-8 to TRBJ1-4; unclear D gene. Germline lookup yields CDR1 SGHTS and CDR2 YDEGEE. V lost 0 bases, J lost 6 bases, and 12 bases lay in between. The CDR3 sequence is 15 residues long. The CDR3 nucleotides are TGTGCCAGCAGCTTGGGCGATCATCGCCATGAAAAACTGTTTTTT. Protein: CASSLGDHRHEKLFF.

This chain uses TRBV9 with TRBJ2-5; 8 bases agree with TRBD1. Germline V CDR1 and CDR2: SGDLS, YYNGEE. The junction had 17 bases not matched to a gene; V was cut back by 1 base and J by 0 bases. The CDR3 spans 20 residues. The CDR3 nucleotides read TGTGCCAGCAGCGTACCTCGCCGGGACAGGTCGAGGCGGTACCAAGAGACCCAGTACTTC. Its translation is CASSVPRRDRSRRYQETQYF.

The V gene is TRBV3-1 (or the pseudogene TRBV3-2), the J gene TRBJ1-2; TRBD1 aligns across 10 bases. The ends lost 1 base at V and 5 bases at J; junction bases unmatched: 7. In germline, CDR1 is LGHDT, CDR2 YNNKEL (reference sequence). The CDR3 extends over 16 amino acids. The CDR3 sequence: CASSQVAGQGEYGYTF. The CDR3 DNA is TGTGCCAGCAGCCAAGTGGCCGGACAGGGGGAATATGGCTACACCTTC.

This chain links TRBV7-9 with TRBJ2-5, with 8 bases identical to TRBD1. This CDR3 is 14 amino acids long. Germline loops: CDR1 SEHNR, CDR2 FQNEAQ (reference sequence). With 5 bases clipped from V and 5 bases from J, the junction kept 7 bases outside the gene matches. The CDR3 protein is CASSPRTGPETQYF. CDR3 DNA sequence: TGTGCCAGCAGCCCCAGGACAGGGCCGGAGACCCAGTACTTC.

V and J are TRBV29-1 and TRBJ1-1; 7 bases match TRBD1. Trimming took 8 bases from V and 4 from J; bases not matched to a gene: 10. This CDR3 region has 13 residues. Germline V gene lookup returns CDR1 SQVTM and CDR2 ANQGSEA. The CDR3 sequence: CSSGGKGATEAFF. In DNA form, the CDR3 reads TGCAGCTCTGGGGGGAAGGGGGCCACTGAAGCTTTCTTT. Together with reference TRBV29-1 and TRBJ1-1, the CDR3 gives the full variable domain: SAVISQKPSRDICQRGTSLTIQCQVDSQVTMMFWYRQQPGQSLTLIATANQGSEATYESGFVIDKFPISRPNLTFSTLTVSNMSPEDSSIYLCSSGGKGATEAFFGQGTRLTVV.

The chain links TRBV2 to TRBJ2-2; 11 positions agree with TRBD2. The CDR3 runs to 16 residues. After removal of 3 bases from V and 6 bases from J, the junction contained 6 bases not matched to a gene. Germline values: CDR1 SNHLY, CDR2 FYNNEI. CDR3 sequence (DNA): TGTGCCAGCAGTGAGACTAGCGGGGCTCTCGCCGGGGAGCTGTTTTTT. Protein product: CASSETSGALAGELFF.

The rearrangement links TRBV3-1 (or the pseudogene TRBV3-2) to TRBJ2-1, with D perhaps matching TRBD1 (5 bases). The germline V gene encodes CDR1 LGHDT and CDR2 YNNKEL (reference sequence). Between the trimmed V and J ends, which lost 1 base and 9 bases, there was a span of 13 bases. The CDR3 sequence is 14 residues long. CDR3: CASSQASVQGEQFF. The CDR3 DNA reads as TGTGCCAGCAGCCAAGCGTCGGTCCAGGGTGAGCAGTTCTTC.

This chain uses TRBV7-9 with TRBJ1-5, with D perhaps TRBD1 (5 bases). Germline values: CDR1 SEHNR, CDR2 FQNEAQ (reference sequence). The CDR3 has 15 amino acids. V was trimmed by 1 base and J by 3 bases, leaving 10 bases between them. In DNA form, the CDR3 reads TGTGCCAGCAGCTTAGGGGGCTCCTTCAATCAGCCCCAGCATTTT. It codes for CASSLGGSFNQPQHF.

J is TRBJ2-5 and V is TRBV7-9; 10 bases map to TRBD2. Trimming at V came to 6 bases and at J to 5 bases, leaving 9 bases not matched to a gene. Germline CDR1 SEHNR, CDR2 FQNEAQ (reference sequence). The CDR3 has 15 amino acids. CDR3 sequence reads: CASRIGLAGVETQYF. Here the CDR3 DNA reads TGTGCCAGCAGGATCGGTCTAGCGGGGGTCGAGACCCAGTACTTC.

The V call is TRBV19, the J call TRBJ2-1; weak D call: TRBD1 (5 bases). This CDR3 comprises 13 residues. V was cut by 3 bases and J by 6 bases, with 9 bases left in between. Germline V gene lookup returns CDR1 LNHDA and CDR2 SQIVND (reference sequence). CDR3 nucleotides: TGTGCCAGTAGTATTACCCAGGGCAATGAGCAGTTCTTC. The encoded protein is CASSITQGNEQFF.

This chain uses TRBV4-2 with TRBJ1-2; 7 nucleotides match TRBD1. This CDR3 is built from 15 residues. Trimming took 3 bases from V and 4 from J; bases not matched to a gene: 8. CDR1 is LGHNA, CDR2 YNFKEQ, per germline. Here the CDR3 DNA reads TGTGCCAGCAGCCATCGCCCGACAGGGACCTATGGCTACACCTTC. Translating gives CASSHRPTGTYGYTF.

The CDR3 loop is CAWSPQGPRGGYTF. The CDR3 DNA sequence: TGTGCCTGGAGCCCACAGGGCCCACGGGGAGGCTACACCTTC. V usage is TRBV30 and J usage is TRBJ1-2; tentative D call: TRBD1 (6 bases). V was clipped by 3 bases and J by 8 bases, with 19 bases between them. Germline V gives CDR1 GTSNPN, CDR2 SVGIG (reference sequence). This CDR3 is 14 amino acids long.

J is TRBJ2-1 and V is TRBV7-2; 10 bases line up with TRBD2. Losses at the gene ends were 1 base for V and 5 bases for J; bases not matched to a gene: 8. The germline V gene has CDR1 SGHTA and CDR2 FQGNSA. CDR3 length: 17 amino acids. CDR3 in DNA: TGTGCCAGCAGCTTAGTGGTACTAGCGGGACCTGACAATGAGCAGTTCTTC. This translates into CASSLVVLAGPDNEQFF.